The 17 T cell receptor beta chains below all came from one sample that was sequenced in a study of blood T cells in healthy people across ages. Sample-barcoded 5' priming and a J-beta primer mix drove a second PCR of roughly 7 to 11 cycles. TCRdb independently ran MiXCR on the 5' RACE reads; one entry per CDR3 protein. The table records 600,000 or so distinct CDR3 sequences, less than 35% of them present only once. The sequenced sample consisted of blood. Receptors originate from a woman older than 75 in good health.

This clonotype was counted a few times. A read error may account for a junction end that differs from germline. This chain joins TRBV7-2 and TRBJ2-2; 13 nucleotides agree with TRBD2. The CDR3 has 18 residues. Germline CDR1 is SGHTA and CDR2 is FQGNSA. The DNA of the CDR3 is TGTGCCAGCAGCTTGGGGACTAGCGGGGTCCGCGGCACCGGGGAGCGGTTTTTT. Translating it yields CASSLGTSGVRGTGERFF.

Ten or more counts support this clonotype. The V call is TRBV6-1, the J call TRBJ1-5; D ambiguous. The CDR3 sequence is 15 residues long. V lost 10 bases, J lost 0 bases, and 16 bases lay in between. The germline CDR1 and CDR2 sequences are MNHNS and SASEGT. The CDR3 loop is CATEGRPYSNQPQHF. For the CDR3, the DNA is TGTGCCACCGAAGGCAGGCCTTATAGCAATCAGCCCCAGCATTTT.

The chain links TRBV18 to TRBJ1-1, with D tentatively TRBD1 (5 bases). Germline V gives CDR1 KGHSH, CDR2 LQKENI. Deletions cut 5 bases from V and 5 bases from J, with 15 bases between. The CDR3 runs 14 residues. The DNA for the CDR3 is TGTGCCAGCTCATTGACCGACAGCCAGACTGAAGCTTTCTTT. Residues: CASSLTDSQTEAFF.

This clonotype was found many times. The chain carries TRBV4-2 and TRBJ2-3; D is tentatively TRBD1 or TRBD2 (6 bases each). The germline V gene has CDR1 LGHNA and CDR2 YNFKEQ. With 0 bases removed from V and 2 bases from J, the gap between germline ends came to 12 bases. The CDR3 extends over 16 amino acids. DNA of the CDR3: TGTGCCAGCAGCCAAGATTGGGGGGCCATCACAGATACGCAGTATTTT. Amino acids: CASSQDWGAITDTQYF.

This clonotype was counted many times. The genes are TRBV7-3 and TRBJ1-6, with 7 bases matching TRBD1. The CDR3 extends over 14 amino acids. In germline, CDR1 is SGHTA, CDR2 FQGTGA. V trimming: 5 bases; J trimming: 7 bases; junction bases outside the gene matches: 5. The CDR3 DNA reads as TGTGCCAGCAGCGAGGGGGCCGAAAATTCACCCCTCCACTTT. This translates into CASSEGAENSPLHF.

The chain is built from TRBV20-1 and TRBJ2-3; TRBD2 agrees at 10 bases. Per germline, CDR1 DFQATT and CDR2 SNEGSKA (reference sequence). The CDR3 runs 15 residues. Trimming took 1 base from V and 6 from J; bases not matched to a gene: 7. Written as DNA, the CDR3 is TGCAGTGCTAGAGGCCTAGCGGGGGCCCGGGATACGCAGTATTTT. Amino acid sequence: CSARGLAGARDTQYF.

The chain links TRBV4-2 to TRBJ2-5; either TRBD1 or TRBD2 may supply D (6 bases each). Germline assignment: CDR1 LGHNA and CDR2 YNFKEQ. V lost 1 base to trimming and J lost 3 bases, with 12 bases between them. This CDR3 spans 15 amino acids. Written as DNA, the CDR3 is TGTGCCAGCAGCCAAGTCGGGGGCCTTAAAGAGACCCAGTACTTC. Amino acid sequence: CASSQVGGLKETQYF.

There are many counts of this clonotype. This sequence joins TRBV5-8 and TRBJ2-7; TRBD2 matches at 8 bases. Germline CDR1 and CDR2: SGHTS and YDEGEE. The ends lost 0 bases at V and 4 bases at J; junction bases unmatched: 6. The CDR3 covers 15 residues. CDR3 loop: CASSLAGGRAYEQYF. CDR3 DNA sequence: TGTGCCAGCAGCTTGGCGGGGGGGCGCGCTTACGAGCAGTACTTC.

At least ten counts were recorded for this clonotype. The chain recombines TRBV28 with TRBJ2-1, with 11 bases lining up with TRBD1. V was pared by 2 bases and J by 6 bases, with 6 bases of the junction left unmatched. The CDR3 covers 16 residues. The V gene's germline CDR1 is MDHEN and CDR2 SYDVKM. The CDR3 bases are TGTGCCAGCAGTTTAGGGGTGGGGACAGGGGGCAATGAGCAGTTCTTC. It is translated as CASSLGVGTGGNEQFF.

The chain recombines TRBV27 with TRBJ2-7; 10 positions match TRBD1. The CDR3 runs 13 residues. The junction had 7 bases not matched to a gene; V was cut back by 9 bases and J by 5 bases. Looked up from germline, CDR1 is MNHEY and CDR2 is SMNVEV (reference sequence). CDR3 in DNA: TGTGCCAGTAGTATGGGACAGGGGCACGAGCAGTACTTC. Protein product: CASSMGQGHEQYF.

In its sample, this clonotype was seen many times. V gene TRBV6-6 combines with J gene TRBJ1-2; 8 nucleotides agree with TRBD1. The CDR3 is 15 residues long. V trimming: 4 bases; J trimming: 0 bases; junction bases outside the gene matches: 4. Germline-derived CDR1 and CDR2 are MNHNY and SVGAGI (reference sequence). In DNA form, the CDR3 reads TGTGCCAGCAGTTTCGCGGACAGGGCTAACTATGGCTACACCTTC. It yields the protein CASSFADRANYGYTF.

This clonotype was detected only a few times. J is TRBJ2-3 and V is TRBV9; 8 bases are shared with TRBD2. V shed 3 bases and J 0 bases; nucleotides not matched to a gene: 3. Germline CDR1 is SGDLS and CDR2 is YYNGEE. This CDR3 has 15 residues. The CDR3 DNA follows: TGTGCCAGCAGCGCAACTAGCGGAAGCACAGATACGCAGTATTTT. Translation: CASSATSGSTDTQYF.

The chain recombines TRBV6-5 with TRBJ2-7; D perhaps matches TRBD1 (6 bases). This CDR3 is built from 14 residues. V was trimmed by 2 bases and J by 3 bases, leaving 11 bases between them. The germline V gene encodes CDR1 MNHEY and CDR2 SVGAGI. The CDR3 nucleotides are TGTGCCAGCAGTTACCTTCCCAGGGGCTACGAGCAGTACTTC. As protein: CASSYLPRGYEQYF.

The V call is TRBV3-1, the J call TRBJ2-4; D is unclear. The J call may not be correct, given that the DNA end is closer to TRBJ2-7. CDR1 is LGHDT, CDR2 YNNKEL, per germline (reference sequence). This CDR3 is 15 amino acids long. In nucleotides, the CDR3 is TGTGCCAGCAGCCAAGGGGCTCTCGGCCCCTACGAGCAGTACTTC. It specifies CASSQGALGPYEQYF.

J is TRBJ2-3 and V is TRBV20-1, with 12 nucleotides matching TRBD2. The junction had 3 bases not matched to a gene; V was cut back by 5 bases and J by 0 bases. This CDR3 contains 15 residues. Germline CDR1 reads DFQATT; CDR2 reads SNEGSKA (reference sequence). This CDR3 reads CSAPGTSGSTDTQYF. The CDR3 DNA reads as TGCAGTGCTCCCGGGACTAGCGGGAGCACAGATACGCAGTATTTT.

There are many counts of this clonotype. The genes are TRBV12-3 or TRBV12-4 and TRBJ2-3, with D possibly called TRBD1 or TRBD2 (6 bases each). This CDR3 has 15 residues. Trimming removed 1 base at V and 6 bases at J, with 14 bases between. The CDR3 DNA follows: TGTGCCAGCAGTTTAGGGTCGGGGGCGCAGGATACGCAGTATTTT. Residues: CASSLGSGAQDTQYF.

This clonotype was detected only once. This chain links TRBV11-2 with TRBJ2-5; tentative D call: TRBD2 (7 bases). V lost 1 base to trimming and J lost 5 bases, with 14 bases between them. The CDR3 covers 15 residues. Germline CDR1 and CDR2: SGHAT and FQNNGV. CDR3 nucleotide sequence: TGTGCCAGCAGCTTAGTGACGGGGGGCAGGGAGACCCAGTACTTC. It encodes CASSLVTGGRETQYF.